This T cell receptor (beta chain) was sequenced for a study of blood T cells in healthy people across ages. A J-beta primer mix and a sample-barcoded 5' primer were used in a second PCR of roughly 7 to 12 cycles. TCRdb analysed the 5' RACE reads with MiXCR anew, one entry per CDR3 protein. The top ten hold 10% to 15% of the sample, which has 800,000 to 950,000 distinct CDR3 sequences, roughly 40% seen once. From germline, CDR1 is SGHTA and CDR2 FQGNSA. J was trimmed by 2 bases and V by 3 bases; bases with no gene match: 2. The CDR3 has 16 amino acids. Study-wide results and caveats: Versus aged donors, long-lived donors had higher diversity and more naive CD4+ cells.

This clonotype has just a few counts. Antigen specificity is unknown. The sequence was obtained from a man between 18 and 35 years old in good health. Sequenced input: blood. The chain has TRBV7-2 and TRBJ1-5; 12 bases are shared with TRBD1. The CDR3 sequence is CASSLGQGAGNQPQHF. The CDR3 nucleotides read TGTGCCAGCAGCTTGGGACAGGGGGCCGGCAATCAGCCCCAGCATTTT.